The TCR beta chain under discussion was sequenced for a study of blood T cell repertoires in COVID-19. This clone has a single count. Assay: immunoSEQ multiplex PCR; the TCRdb copy retains only in-frame clones and omits some. The sample has 95,000 to 150,000 clones; 82% are singletons. The sequence was collected from a woman aged 70 to 79 with acute or convalescent COVID-19. The specimen was peripheral blood.

CDR3 protein: CAWSRQGLGYTF. The CDR3 DNA sequence: TGTGCCTGGAGTAGACAGGGTCTTGGCTACACCTTC. The V call is TRBV30, the J call TRBJ1-2, with 7 bases matching TRBD1. V shed 2 bases and J 7 bases; nucleotides not matched to a gene: 4. Germline loops: CDR1 GTSNPN, CDR2 SVGIG (reference sequence). CDR3 size: 12 residues. The full variable domain, completed using reference TRBV30 and TRBJ1-2, is SQTIHQWPATLVQPVGSPLSLECTVEGTSNPNLYWYRQAAGRGLQLLFYSVGIGQISSEVPQNLSASRPQDRQFILSSKKLLLSDSGFYLCAWSRQGLGYTFGSGTRLTVV.